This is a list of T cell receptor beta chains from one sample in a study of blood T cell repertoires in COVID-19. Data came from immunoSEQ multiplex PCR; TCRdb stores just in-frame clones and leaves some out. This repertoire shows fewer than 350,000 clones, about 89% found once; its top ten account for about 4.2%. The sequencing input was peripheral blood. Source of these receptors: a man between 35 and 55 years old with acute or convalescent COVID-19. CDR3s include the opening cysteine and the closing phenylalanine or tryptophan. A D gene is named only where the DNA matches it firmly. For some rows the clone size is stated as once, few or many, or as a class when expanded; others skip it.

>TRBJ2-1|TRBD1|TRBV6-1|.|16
TGTGCCAGCAGTGGACCGTGGGGACAGGGGAACAATGAGCAGTTCTTC
CASSGPWGQGNNEQFF
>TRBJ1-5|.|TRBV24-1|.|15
TGTGCCACCAGTGATGGGCGAAGTGCAGATCAGCCCCAGCATTTT
CATSDGRSADQPQHF
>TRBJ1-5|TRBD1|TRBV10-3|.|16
TGTGCCATCAGTACTACAGGGGGCGATGGCAATCAGCCCCAGCATTTT
CAISTTGGDGNQPQHF
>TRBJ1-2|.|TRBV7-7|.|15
TGTGCCAGCAGCCCGAAGACGGGAGCTAACTATGGCTACACCTTC
CASSPKTGANYGYTF
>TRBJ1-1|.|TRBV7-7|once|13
TGTGCCAGCAGCCCTAGCGAGAACACTGAAGCTTTCTTT
CASSPSENTEAFF
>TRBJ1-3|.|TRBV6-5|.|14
TGTGCCAGCCTCCTGGGGGGAACTGGAAACACCATATATTTT
CASLLGGTGNTIYF
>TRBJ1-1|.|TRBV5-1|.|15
TGCGCCAGCAGCTCCGTACAGGGAGGGGGGACTGAAGCTTTCTTT
CASSSVQGGGTEAFF
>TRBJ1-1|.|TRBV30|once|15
TGTGCCTGGAGTCCAGGGGTTAGGGGGAACACTGAAGCTTTCTTT
CAWSPGVRGNTEAFF
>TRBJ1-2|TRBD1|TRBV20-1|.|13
TGCAGTGCTAGTGTCGGACAGGGCCCAGGCTACACCTTC
CSASVGQGPGYTF
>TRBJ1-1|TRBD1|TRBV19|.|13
TGTGCCAGCCAGACAGGGTCGAACACTGAAGCTTTCTTT
CASQTGSNTEAFF
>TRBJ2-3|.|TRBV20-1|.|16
TGCAGTGCTAGTCTCGGACAGATCTTTGGCACAGATACGCAGTATTTT
CSASLGQIFGTDTQYF
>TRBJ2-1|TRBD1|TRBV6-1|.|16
TGTGCCAGCAGTGAAATGTGGGGGACAGGGGGGAATGAGCAGTTCTTC
CASSEMWGTGGNEQFF
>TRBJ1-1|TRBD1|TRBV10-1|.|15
TGCGCCAGCAGTGAGTCAGGACAGGGGAGCACTGAAGCTTTCTTT
CASSESGQGSTEAFF
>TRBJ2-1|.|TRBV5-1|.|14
TGCGCCAGCAGCTTGTCCTCGGGGATAAATGAGCAGTTCTTC
CASSLSSGINEQFF
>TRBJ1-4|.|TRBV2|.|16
TGTGCCAGCAGTGCCCGGACATTTGCAACTAATGAAAAACTGTTTTTT
CASSARTFATNEKLFF
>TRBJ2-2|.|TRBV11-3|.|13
TGTGCCAGCAGCTTGGGCAGCTTTGGTGAGCTGTTTTTT
CASSLGSFGELFF
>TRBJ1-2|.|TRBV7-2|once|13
TGTGCCAGCAGCTTAGTGGGAGGCTATGGCTACACCTTC
CASSLVGGYGYTF
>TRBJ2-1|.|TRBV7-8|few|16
TGTGCCAGCAGCGCGCGCGGGATGAGCTCCTACAATGAGCAGTTCTTC
CASSARGMSSYNEQFF
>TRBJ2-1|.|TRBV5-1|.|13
TGCGCCAGCAGTGTGGCAGTGTACAATGAGCAGTTCTTC
CASSVAVYNEQFF
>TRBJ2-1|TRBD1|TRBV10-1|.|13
TGCGCCAGTTCGGACAGGAATTACAATGAGCAGTTCTTC
CASSDRNYNEQFF
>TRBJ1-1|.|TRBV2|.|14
TGTGCCAGCGGCCCCTTAACGCGAGGCACTGAAGCTTTCTTT
CASGPLTRGTEAFF
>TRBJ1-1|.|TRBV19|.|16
TGTGCCAGTAGTGCTTCCGCGGGGGGGCTGAACACTGAAGCTTTCTTT
CASSASAGGLNTEAFF
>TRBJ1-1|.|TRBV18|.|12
TGTGCCAGCTCACCGCAGGTGGGTGAAGCTTTCTTT
CASSPQVGEAFF
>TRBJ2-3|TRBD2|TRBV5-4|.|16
TGTGCCAGCAGCTCCCTGCGGGGGGAGGTAGGAGATACGCAGTATTTT
CASSSLRGEVGDTQYF
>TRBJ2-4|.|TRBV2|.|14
TGTGCCAGCAGCCTCGACAGGAGGCAAAACATTCAGTACTTC
CASSLDRRQNIQYF
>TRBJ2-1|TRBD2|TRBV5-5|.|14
TGTGCCAGCAGCTCCACCGGGGGGACCGGTGAGCAGTTCTTC
CASSSTGGTGEQFF
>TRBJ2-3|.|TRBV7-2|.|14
TGTGCCAGCAGCTTGCGTCCGGGGAGAGATACGCAGTATTTT
CASSLRPGRDTQYF
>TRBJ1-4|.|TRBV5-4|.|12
TGTGCCAGCAGCTTGGACGTACAGGAACTGTTTTTT
CASSLDVQELFF
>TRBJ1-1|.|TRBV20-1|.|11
TGCAGTGCTACAGGGTACACTGAAGCTTTCTTT
CSATGYTEAFF
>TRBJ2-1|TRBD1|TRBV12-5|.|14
TGTGCTAGTGGTTCCTCCGGGACAGGTAATGAGCAGTTCTTC
CASGSSGTGNEQFF
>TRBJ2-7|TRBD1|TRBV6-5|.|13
TGTGCCAGCGGGCAGGGGGAACACTACGAGCAGTACTTC
CASGQGEHYEQYF